These 28 T cell receptor beta chains came from one sample sequenced in a study of blood T cells in healthy people across ages. Primers used in a second PCR of roughly 6 to 11 cycles were a sample-barcoded 5' primer and a J-beta primer mix. One entry per CDR3 protein, called by TCRdb with MiXCR from the 5' RACE reads. This sample yields 790,000 or so distinct CDR3 sequences, of which 46% are seen a single time; 15% to 20% belongs to the top ten. Specimen: blood. The origin of the receptors is a man older than 75 in good health.

Concerning this clonotype itself: Being one base from a much bigger clone, this may be a read error. The rearrangement uses TRBV20-1 and TRBJ2-5; D possibly corresponds to TRBD1 (6 bases). The end of the DNA fits TRBJ2-1 better, so the J call may be wrong. The CDR3 is made up of 12 amino acids. Germline V gene data show CDR1 as DFQATT and CDR2 as SNEGSKA (reference sequence). CDR3 coding DNA: TGCAGTGCCTTGGACAGCCAAGAGACCCAGTTCTTC. Amino acids: CSALDSQETQFF.

CDR3 in DNA: TGTGCCAGCACCAAGATAGGGGCTATGAACACTGAAGCTTTCTTT. Translated, it gives CASTKIGAMNTEAFF. The chain has TRBV2 and TRBJ1-1; D might be TRBD1 (5 bases). Trimming took off 7 bases at V and 0 bases at J, with 15 bases between the two ends. Germline V gene data show CDR1 as SNHLY and CDR2 as FYNNEI. The CDR3 runs 15 residues.

This chain connects TRBV18 to TRBJ2-3, with a possible D match to TRBD1 (6 bases). CDR1 is KGHSH and CDR2 is LQKENI in the germline V gene. V shed 1 base and J shed 6 bases, with 14 bases lying between them. The CDR3 spans 15 residues. The CDR3 nucleotides are TGTGCCAGCTCACCACTGGTCAGGGGCCGGGATACGCAGTATTTT. Residues: CASSPLVRGRDTQYF. Full variable domain (missing parts from reference TRBV18 and TRBJ2-3): NAGVMQNPRHLVRRRGQEARLRCSPMKGHSHVYWYRQLPEEGLKFMVYLQKENIIDESGMPKERFSAEFPKEGPSILRIQQVVRGDSAAYFCASSPLVRGRDTQYFGPGTRLTVL.

There are many counts of this clonotype. The chain is built from TRBV20-1 and TRBJ2-7; D unclear. The CDR3 consists of 13 residues. V was pared by 3 bases and J by 2 bases, with 11 bases between. Per germline, CDR1 DFQATT and CDR2 SNEGSKA (reference sequence). CDR3 sequence (DNA): TGCAGTGCTAGGCAGGTGGTTGCCTACGAGCAGTACTTC. It encodes CSARQVVAYEQYF.

The genes are TRBV7-8 and TRBJ2-3; maybe TRBD1 (7 bases). The germline V and J ends were trimmed by 1 base and 0 bases, with 20 bases remaining between them. CDR3 length: 19 amino acids. Germline lookup yields CDR1 SGHVS and CDR2 FQNEAQ. In nucleotides, the CDR3 is TGTGCCAGCAGCTTAGTCGGCTTTGGCCAGGGGGGAAGCACAGATACGCAGTATTTT. Amino acid sequence: CASSLVGFGQGGSTDTQYF.

CDR3 protein: CAWSRELAGNNEQFF. The CDR3 DNA sequence: TGTGCCTGGAGTCGTGAGCTAGCGGGGAACAATGAGCAGTTCTTC. The chain couples TRBV30 to TRBJ2-1, with 9 bases identical to TRBD2. The V and J ends lost 2 bases and 5 bases, in that order; junction bases with no gene match: 7. The CDR3 totals 15 residues. CDR1 is GTSNPN and CDR2 is SVGIG in the germline V gene (reference sequence).

Many counts were recorded for this clonotype. The chain employs TRBV7-3 and TRBJ2-7; D might be TRBD2 (6 bases). Germline values: CDR1 SGHTA, CDR2 FQGTGA. V was cut by 4 bases and J by 12 bases, with 16 bases left in between. The CDR3 covers 12 residues. The CDR3 nucleotides are TGTGCCAGCAGCTCTGGGACTCCCCCCAGGTACTTC. Amino acid sequence: CASSSGTPPRYF. Full variable domain (outside the CDR3, taken from reference TRBV7-3 and TRBJ2-7): GAGVSQTPSNKVTEKGKYVELRCDPISGHTALYWYRQSLGQGPEFLIYFQGTGAADDSGLPNDRFFAVRPEGSVSTLKIQRTERGDSAVYLCASSSGTPPRYFGPGTRLTVT.

CDR3 amino acids: CASSYSRLGGTAYEQYF. The DNA for the CDR3 is TGTGCCAGCAGTTACTCCCGCCTAGGCGGGACCGCCTACGAGCAGTACTTC. The chain joins TRBV6-5 to TRBJ2-7, with a weak D call TRBD2 (6 bases). The CDR3 is 17 amino acids. Germline loops: CDR1 MNHEY, CDR2 SVGAGI. V shed 0 bases and J shed 2 bases, with 17 bases lying between them.

This clonotype was recorded at least ten times. The chain links TRBV12-3 or TRBV12-4 to TRBJ2-7, with D possibly TRBD1 on 6 matching bases. The CDR3 contains 13 residues. The V gene lost 5 bases and the J gene lost 6 bases, with 14 bases spanning the gap. Here the CDR3 reads CASSAERDTEQYF. In DNA form, the CDR3 reads TGTGCCAGCAGTGCAGAAAGGGACACCGAGCAGTACTTC.

This clonotype came up a few times. V gene TRBV6-6 combines with J gene TRBJ2-7; D not resolved. The germline CDR1 and CDR2 sequences are MNHNY and SVGAGI (reference sequence). V was trimmed by 5 bases and J by 5 bases, leaving 13 bases between them. CDR3 length equals 13 residues. The DNA of the CDR3 is TGTGCCAGCAGTGTTAGGGAACGGGACGAGCAGTACTTC. Protein product: CASSVRERDEQYF.

The rearrangement links TRBV27 to TRBJ2-7; 9 bases map to TRBD1. This CDR3 contains 14 residues. V trimming: 4 bases; J trimming: 7 bases; junction bases outside the gene matches: 8. In germline, CDR1 is MNHEY, CDR2 SMNVEV (reference sequence). The CDR3 DNA is TGTGCCAGCAGTTCCGACAGGGGGTCGGGGGAGCAGTACTTC. Its translation: CASSSDRGSGEQYF.

This clonotype was recorded once. The chain combines TRBV7-9 with TRBJ2-5; tentatively, D is TRBD2 (5 bases). This CDR3 has 19 amino acids. Trimming took off 6 bases at V and 3 bases at J, with 29 bases between the two ends. CDR1 is SEHNR and CDR2 is FQNEAQ in the germline V gene (reference sequence). CDR3 in DNA: TGTGCCAGCAGACTAGGTACTAGTCTCCTTCTGGGGTCCGAAGAGACCCAGTACTTC. Encoded protein: CASRLGTSLLLGSEETQYF.

The chain uses TRBV5-1 and TRBJ1-2, with D uncertain. Trimming shortened V by 4 bases and J by 7 bases, and 14 bases separated the two germline ends. CDR1 and CDR2 (germline): SGHRS, YFSETQ. The CDR3 is 13 residues long. CDR3 nucleotides: TGCGCCAGCAGCGTGGTGGCCGTTGGTGGCTACACCTTC. This encodes CASSVVAVGGYTF. The complete variable domain, with remaining parts taken from reference TRBV5-1 and TRBJ1-2, reads KAGVTQTPRYLIKTRGQQVTLSCSPISGHRSVSWYQQTPGQGLQFLFEYFSETQRNKGNFPGRFSGRQFSNSRSEMNVSTLELGDSALYLCASSVVAVGGYTFGSGTRLTVV.

V gene TRBV20-1 combines with J gene TRBJ2-3; unclear D gene. Germline-derived CDR1 and CDR2 are DFQATT and SNEGSKA (reference sequence). Trimming removed 5 bases at V and 1 base at J, with 13 bases between. The length of the CDR3 is 14 residues. The CDR3 protein is CSAPSDLGTDTQYF. The CDR3 DNA sequence: TGCAGTGCTCCCAGTGATTTGGGCACAGATACGCAGTATTTT.

The chain carries TRBV2 and TRBJ2-4; possible D gene TRBD2, 5 bases. V was cut by 6 bases and J by 13 bases, with 22 bases left in between. The CDR3 contains 14 residues. In germline, CDR1 is SNHLY, CDR2 FYNNEI. The CDR3 sequence: CASRAGITYNEQYF. The CDR3 DNA sequence: TGTGCCAGCAGAGCCGGGATAACATACAATGAGCAGTACTTC.

This clonotype was seen a few times. The chain combines TRBV9 with TRBJ2-6, with a possible D match to TRBD2 (5 bases). V dropped 0 bases and J dropped 3 bases, with 10 bases sitting between them. This CDR3 is 16 amino acids long. Germline V gene data show CDR1 as SGDLS and CDR2 as YYNGEE. The CDR3 DNA sequence: TGTGCCAGCAGCGTAGGGGCCAGCGGTGGGGCCAACGTCCTGACTTTC. Amino acid sequence: CASSVGASGGANVLTF.

The sample holds many counts of this clonotype. This chain connects TRBV28 to TRBJ2-7, with TRBD2 matching 9 bases. Germline-derived CDR1 and CDR2 are MDHEN and SYDVKM. The CDR3 runs 15 residues. The V gene end was trimmed by 6 bases and the J gene end by 3 bases; junction bases not matched to a gene: 9. The CDR3 loop reads CASSGGIAGVYEQYF. The CDR3 DNA reads TGTGCCAGCAGCGGCGGTATAGCGGGAGTCTACGAGCAGTACTTC.

The J gene is TRBJ2-7, the V gene TRBV2; a possible D gene is TRBD1 (5 bases). V was trimmed by 1 base and J by 3 bases, leaving 13 bases between them. Germline loops: CDR1 SNHLY, CDR2 FYNNEI. This CDR3 is 15 amino acids long. CDR3 region: CASSEEQALGYEQYF. In DNA, the CDR3 is TGTGCCAGCAGTGAAGAACAGGCCCTGGGCTACGAGCAGTACTTC.

The chain couples TRBV29-1 to TRBJ2-1, with TRBD2 as a possible D gene (5 bases). The CDR3 has 13 amino acids. V lost 4 bases to trimming and J lost 8 bases, with 15 bases between them. Germline CDR1 reads SQVTM; CDR2 reads ANQGSEA. The CDR3 region is CSVAGIGVDEQFF. CDR3 DNA: TGCAGCGTTGCCGGGATTGGTGTCGATGAGCAGTTCTTC.

This chain uses TRBV7-2 with TRBJ2-7, with TRBD2 matching over 10 bases. CDR3 length: 15 amino acids. With 5 bases clipped from V and 2 bases from J, the junction kept 6 bases outside the gene matches. Germline V gene data show CDR1 as SGHTA and CDR2 as FQGNSA. The CDR3 region has the DNA TGTGCCAGCAGCACCACTAGCGGGACTGCCTACGAGCAGTACTTC. Amino acids: CASSTTSGTAYEQYF.

This rearrangement joins TRBV9 to TRBJ2-3; D could derive from TRBD1 or TRBD2 (5 bases each). The CDR3 extends over 15 amino acids. CDR1 SGDLS and CDR2 YYNGEE come from the germline V gene. Trimming removed 0 bases at V and 10 bases at J, with 18 bases between. The CDR3 sequence: CASSVGGTNAGSQYF. The CDR3 DNA reads as TGTGCCAGCAGCGTAGGAGGGACGAATGCCGGATCGCAGTATTTT.

The chain joins TRBV10-3 to TRBJ2-7, with D unresolved. The germline gives CDR1 ENHRY, CDR2 SYGVKD. The CDR3 loop spans 13 amino acids. V lost 4 bases, J lost 2 bases, and 9 bases lay in between. DNA of the CDR3: TGTGCCATCAGTGCATCGTCCCCCTACGAGCAGTACTTC. As protein: CAISASSPYEQYF.

In this sample, this clonotype turned up a few times. This chain connects TRBV7-9 to TRBJ2-1, with 9 bases identical to TRBD2. V trimming: 3 bases; J trimming: 4 bases; junction bases outside the gene matches: 16. The CDR3 covers 19 residues. Germline-derived CDR1 and CDR2 are SEHNR and FQNEAQ (reference sequence). The CDR3 region has the DNA TGTGCCAGCAGCTTCCGTATGGGGCTCAGGACTAGCGTTTACAATGAGCAGTTCTTC. Its protein product is CASSFRMGLRTSVYNEQFF.

This sequence joins TRBV2 and TRBJ1-5; 7 bases match TRBD1. With V trimmed by 6 bases and J by 7 bases, 12 bases remained unmatched. The CDR3 totals 15 residues. CDR1 and CDR2 (germline): SNHLY, FYNNEI. The CDR3 DNA reads as TGTGCCAGCAGCGGTGAGGGAGGGGACAGACAGCCCCAGCATTTT. Its translation is CASSGEGGDRQPQHF.

This clonotype showed up just once. The rearrangement links TRBV7-6 to TRBJ1-6, with 7 bases fitting TRBD1. Germline values: CDR1 SGHVS, CDR2 FNYEAQ. The CDR3 is made up of 15 amino acids. The V segment lost 0 bases and the J segment 9 bases; nucleotides outside the gene matches: 5. The CDR3 region has the DNA TGTGCCAGCAGCTTAGCCTGGGACAGAGGTTCACCCCTCCACTTT. Protein product: CASSLAWDRGSPLHF. The complete variable domain, with remaining parts taken from reference TRBV7-6 and TRBJ1-6, reads GAGVSQSPRYKVTKRGQDVALRCDPISGHVSLYWYRQALGQGPEFLTYFNYEAQQDKSGLPNDRFSAERPEGSISTLTIQRTEQRDSAMYRCASSLAWDRGSPLHFGNGTRLTVT.

The chain carries TRBV20-1 and TRBJ2-4, with D perhaps matching TRBD1 or TRBD2 (6 bases each). V shed 6 bases and J shed 1 base, with 19 bases lying between them. Germline V CDR1 and CDR2: DFQATT, SNEGSKA (reference sequence). This CDR3 is 16 amino acids long. CDR3 in DNA: TGCAGTGCCCTTGACGGGGGCCGGGGGGCCAAAAACATTCAGTACTTC. Translated, it gives CSALDGGRGAKNIQYF.

About this clonotype itself: This may be a read error: a much more frequent sequence differs by one nucleotide. The J gene is TRBJ2-1, the V gene TRBV20-1; D perhaps matches TRBD2 (5 bases). The ends were cut back, 6 bases at V and 10 bases at J, with 16 bases in the middle. From germline, CDR1 is DFQATT and CDR2 SNEGSKA (reference sequence). This CDR3 is 12 amino acids long. The CDR3 DNA reads TGCAGTGCCAGACTAAGCTCCTACGAGCAGTTCTTC. This encodes CSARLSSYEQFF.

The chain is built from TRBV7-2 and TRBJ2-4; tentatively, D is TRBD2 (5 bases). V was pared by 5 bases and J by 8 bases, with 16 bases between. The CDR3 length is 14 residues. Looked up from germline, CDR1 is SGHTA and CDR2 is FQGNSA. CDR3 protein: CASSPGLGTDIQYF. The DNA of the CDR3 is TGTGCCAGCAGCCCCGGACTGGGTACGGACATTCAGTACTTC.